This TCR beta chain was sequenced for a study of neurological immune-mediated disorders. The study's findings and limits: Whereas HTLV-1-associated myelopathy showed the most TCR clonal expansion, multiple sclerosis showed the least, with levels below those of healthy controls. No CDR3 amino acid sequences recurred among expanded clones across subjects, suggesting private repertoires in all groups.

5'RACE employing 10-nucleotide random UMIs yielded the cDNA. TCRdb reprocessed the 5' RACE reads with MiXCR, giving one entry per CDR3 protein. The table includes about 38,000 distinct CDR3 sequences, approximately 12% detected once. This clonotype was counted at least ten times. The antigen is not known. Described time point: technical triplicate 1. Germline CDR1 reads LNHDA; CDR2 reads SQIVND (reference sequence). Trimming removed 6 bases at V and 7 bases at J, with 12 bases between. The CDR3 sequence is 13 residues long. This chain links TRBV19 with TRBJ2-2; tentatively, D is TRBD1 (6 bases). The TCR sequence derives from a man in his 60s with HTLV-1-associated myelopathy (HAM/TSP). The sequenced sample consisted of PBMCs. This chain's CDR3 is CASRTGPSGELFF. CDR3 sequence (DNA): TGTGCCAGTAGGACAGGTCCGAGCGGGGAGCTGTTTTTT.